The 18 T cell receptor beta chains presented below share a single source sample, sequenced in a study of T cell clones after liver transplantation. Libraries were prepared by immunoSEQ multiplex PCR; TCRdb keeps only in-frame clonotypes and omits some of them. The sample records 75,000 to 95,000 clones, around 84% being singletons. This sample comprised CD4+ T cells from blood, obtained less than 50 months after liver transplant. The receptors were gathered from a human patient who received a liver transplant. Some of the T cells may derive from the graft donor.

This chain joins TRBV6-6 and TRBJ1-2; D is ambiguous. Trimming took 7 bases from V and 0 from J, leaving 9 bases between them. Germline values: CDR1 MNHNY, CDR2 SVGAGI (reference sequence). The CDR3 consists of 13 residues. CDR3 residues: CASTDTANYGYTF. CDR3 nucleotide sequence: TGTGCCAGCACCGACACTGCTAACTATGGCTACACCTTC.

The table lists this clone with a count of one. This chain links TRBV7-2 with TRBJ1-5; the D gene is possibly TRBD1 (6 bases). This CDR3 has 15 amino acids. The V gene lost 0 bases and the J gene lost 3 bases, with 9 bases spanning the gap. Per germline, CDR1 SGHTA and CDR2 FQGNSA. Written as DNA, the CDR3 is TGTGCCAGCAGCTTAGCCAGGGGACACAATCAGCCCCAGCATTTT. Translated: CASSLARGHNQPQHF.

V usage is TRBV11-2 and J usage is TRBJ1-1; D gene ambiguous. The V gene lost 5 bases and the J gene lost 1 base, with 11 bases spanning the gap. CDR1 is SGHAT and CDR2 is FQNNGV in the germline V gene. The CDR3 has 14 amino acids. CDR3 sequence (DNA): TGTGCCAGCAGCCTTAGTTTCGGGAACACTGAAGCTTTCTTT. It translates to CASSLSFGNTEAFF.

The CDR3 protein is CASGIAGLTDTQYF. CDR3 nucleotide sequence: TGTGCCAGCGGGATCGCCGGGTTGACAGATACGCAGTATTTT. The chain has TRBV9 and TRBJ2-3; D is undetermined. Deletions cut 7 bases from V and 3 bases from J, with 15 bases between. Germline assignment: CDR1 SGDLS and CDR2 YYNGEE. The CDR3 covers 14 residues.

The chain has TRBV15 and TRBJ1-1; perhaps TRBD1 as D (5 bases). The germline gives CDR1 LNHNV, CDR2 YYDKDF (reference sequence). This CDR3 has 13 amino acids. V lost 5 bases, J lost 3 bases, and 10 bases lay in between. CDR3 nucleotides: TGTGCCACCAGCGGGGGGTTTGACACTGAAGCTTTCTTT. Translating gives CATSGGFDTEAFF.

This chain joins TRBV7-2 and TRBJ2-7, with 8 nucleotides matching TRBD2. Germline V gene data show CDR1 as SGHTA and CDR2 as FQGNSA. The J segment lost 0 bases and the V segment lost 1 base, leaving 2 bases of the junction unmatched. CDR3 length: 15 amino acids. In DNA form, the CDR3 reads TGTGCCAGCAGCTTAGGCGGGAGGAACTCCTACGAGCAGTACTTC. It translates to CASSLGGRNSYEQYF.

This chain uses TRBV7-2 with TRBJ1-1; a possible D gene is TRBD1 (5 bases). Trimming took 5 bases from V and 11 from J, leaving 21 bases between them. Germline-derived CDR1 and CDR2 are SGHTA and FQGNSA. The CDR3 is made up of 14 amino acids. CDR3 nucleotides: TGTGCCAGCAGCCGGGACTTCCAGGAAGTAATGGCTTTCTTT. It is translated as CASSRDFQEVMAFF.

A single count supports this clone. The CDR3 sequence is CASSFGAGVTGNTIYF. As DNA, the CDR3 is TGTGCCAGCAGTTTTGGGGCCGGTGTTACTGGAAACACCATATATTTT. The rearrangement joins TRBV28 to TRBJ1-3, with D possibly matching TRBD1 (5 bases). This CDR3 is 16 amino acids long. The V end was cut by 3 bases, the J end by 2 bases, with 14 bases between. Germline CDR1 MDHEN, CDR2 SYDVKM.

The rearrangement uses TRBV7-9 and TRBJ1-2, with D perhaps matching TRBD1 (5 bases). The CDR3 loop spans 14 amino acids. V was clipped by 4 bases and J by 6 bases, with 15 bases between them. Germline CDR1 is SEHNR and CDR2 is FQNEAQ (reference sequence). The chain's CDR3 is CASSSSGRVNGYTF. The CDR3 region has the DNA TGTGCCAGCAGCTCCTCCGGCAGGGTAAATGGCTACACCTTC.

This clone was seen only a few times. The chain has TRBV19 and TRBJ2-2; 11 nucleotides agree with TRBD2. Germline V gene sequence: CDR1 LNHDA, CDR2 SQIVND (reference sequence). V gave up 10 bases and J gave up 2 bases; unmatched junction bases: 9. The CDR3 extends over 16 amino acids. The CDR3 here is CATSLGTSGNTGELFF. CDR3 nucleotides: TGTGCCACTAGCCTCGGGACTAGCGGTAACACCGGGGAGCTGTTTTTT.

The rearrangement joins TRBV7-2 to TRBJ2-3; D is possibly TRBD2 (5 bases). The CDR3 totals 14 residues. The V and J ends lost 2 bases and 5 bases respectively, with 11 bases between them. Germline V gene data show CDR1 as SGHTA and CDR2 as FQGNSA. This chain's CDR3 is CASSLRGKEDTQYF. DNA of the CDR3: TGTGCCAGCAGCTTAAGAGGGAAGGAAGATACGCAGTATTTT.

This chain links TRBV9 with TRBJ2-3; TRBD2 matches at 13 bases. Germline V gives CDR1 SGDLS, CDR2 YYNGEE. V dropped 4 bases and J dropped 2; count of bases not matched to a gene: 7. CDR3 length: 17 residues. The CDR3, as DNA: TGTGCCAGCAGCATAGGACTAGCGGGGGCCACCACAGATACGCAGTATTTT. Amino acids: CASSIGLAGATTDTQYF.

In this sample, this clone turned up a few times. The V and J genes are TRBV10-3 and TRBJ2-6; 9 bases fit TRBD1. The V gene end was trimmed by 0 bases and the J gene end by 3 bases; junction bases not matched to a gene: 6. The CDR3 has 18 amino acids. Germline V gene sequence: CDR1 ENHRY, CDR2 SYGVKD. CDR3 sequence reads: CAISESRGQGDGANVLTF. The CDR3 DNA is TGTGCCATCAGTGAGTCGAGGGGACAGGGCGATGGGGCCAACGTCCTGACTTTC.

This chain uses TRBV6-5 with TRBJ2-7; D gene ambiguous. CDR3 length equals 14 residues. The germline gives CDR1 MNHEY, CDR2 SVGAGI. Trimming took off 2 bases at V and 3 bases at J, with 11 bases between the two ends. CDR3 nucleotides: TGTGCCAGCAGTTACAGGGCTGGGGACTACGAGCAGTACTTC. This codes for CASSYRAGDYEQYF.

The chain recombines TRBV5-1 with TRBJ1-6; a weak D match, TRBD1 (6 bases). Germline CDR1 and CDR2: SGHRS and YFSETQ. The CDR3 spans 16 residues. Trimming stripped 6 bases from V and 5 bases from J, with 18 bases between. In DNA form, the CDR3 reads TGCGCCAGCAAGATCATACAGGGAGGAGATAATTCACCCCTCCACTTT. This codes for CASKIIQGGDNSPLHF.

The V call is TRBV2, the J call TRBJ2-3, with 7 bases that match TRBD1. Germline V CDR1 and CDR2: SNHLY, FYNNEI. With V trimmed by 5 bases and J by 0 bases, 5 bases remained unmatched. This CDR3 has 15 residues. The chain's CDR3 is CASSTRDSSTDTQYF. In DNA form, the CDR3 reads TGTGCCAGCAGTACCCGGGACAGTAGCACAGATACGCAGTATTTT.

The CDR3 DNA sequence: TGCGCCCGAGGGACACTATGGAACACTGAAGCTTTCTTT. Translated: CARGTLWNTEAFF. V usage is TRBV10-1 and J usage is TRBJ1-1, with D possibly matching TRBD1 (6 bases). Deletions cut 11 bases from V and 1 base from J, with 14 bases between. CDR1 and CDR2 from the germline V gene are WNHNN and SYGVQD (reference sequence). CDR3 length: 13 residues.

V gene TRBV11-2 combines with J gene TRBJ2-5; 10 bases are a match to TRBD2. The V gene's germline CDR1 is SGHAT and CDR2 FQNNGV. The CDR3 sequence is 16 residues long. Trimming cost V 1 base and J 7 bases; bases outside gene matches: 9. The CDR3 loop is CASSLGRQRGGATQYF. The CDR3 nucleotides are TGTGCCAGCAGCTTAGGCCGACAGCGGGGGGGGGCGACCCAGTACTTC. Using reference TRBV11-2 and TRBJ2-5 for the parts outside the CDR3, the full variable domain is EAGVAQSPRYKIIEKRQSVAFWCNPISGHATLYWYQQILGQGPKLLIQFQNNGVVDDSQLPKDRFSAERLKGVDSTLKIQPAKLEDSAVYLCASSLGRQRGGATQYFGPGTRLLVL.